This T cell receptor (beta chain) was documented in a study of CD8 T cells in ankylosing spondylitis. This clonotype was found many times. No antigen is known for it. One entry per CDR3 protein, called by TCRdb with MiXCR from the 5' RACE reads. The table lists about 340,000 distinct CDR3 sequences, roughly 14% of them singletons. V shed 7 bases and J shed 5 bases, with 22 bases lying between them. This CDR3 contains 15 residues. Germline V CDR1 and CDR2: SGHRS, YFSETQ. General study results and limits: Disease-linked clones reportedly showed significant enrichment in matched ankylosing spondylitis synovial fluid.

Sequencing was done on a sample of blood, either unsorted or a sorted T cell fraction (not recorded which). This TCR was sampled from a male donor with ankylosing spondylitis or in good health (not recorded which). The J gene is TRBJ2-7, the V gene TRBV5-1; perhaps TRBD1 as D (5 bases). This CDR3 reads CASGYMAGQNHEQYF. The CDR3 DNA is TGCGCCAGCGGGTACATGGCAGGGCAGAACCACGAGCAGTACTTC.